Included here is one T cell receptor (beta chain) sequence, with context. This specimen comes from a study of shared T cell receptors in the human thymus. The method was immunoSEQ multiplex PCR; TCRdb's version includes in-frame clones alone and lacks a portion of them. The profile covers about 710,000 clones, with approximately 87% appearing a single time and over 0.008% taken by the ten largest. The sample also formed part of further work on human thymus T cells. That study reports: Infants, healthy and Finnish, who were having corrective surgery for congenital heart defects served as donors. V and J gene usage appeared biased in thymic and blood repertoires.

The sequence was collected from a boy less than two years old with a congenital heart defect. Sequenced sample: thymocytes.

CDR3 residues: CASATGGHKIEAFF. The DNA for the CDR3 is TGTGCCAGCGCGACAGGGGGCCATAAAATCGAAGCTTTCTTT. V usage is TRBV2 and J usage is TRBJ1-1, with 10 bases that match TRBD1. With 8 bases clipped from V and 8 bases from J, the junction kept 11 bases outside the gene matches. Germline CDR1 and CDR2: SNHLY and FYNNEI. This CDR3 contains 14 residues.